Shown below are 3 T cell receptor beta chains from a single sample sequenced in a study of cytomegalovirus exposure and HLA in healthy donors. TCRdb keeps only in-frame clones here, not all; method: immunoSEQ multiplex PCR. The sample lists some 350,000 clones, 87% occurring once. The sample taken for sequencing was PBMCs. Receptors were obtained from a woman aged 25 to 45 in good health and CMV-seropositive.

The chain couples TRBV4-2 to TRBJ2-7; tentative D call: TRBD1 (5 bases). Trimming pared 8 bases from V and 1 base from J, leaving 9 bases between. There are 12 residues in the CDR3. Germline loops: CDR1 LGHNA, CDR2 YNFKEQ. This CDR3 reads CASQGSSYEQYF. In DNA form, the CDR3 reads TGTGCCAGCCAGGGTAGTTCCTACGAGCAGTACTTC.

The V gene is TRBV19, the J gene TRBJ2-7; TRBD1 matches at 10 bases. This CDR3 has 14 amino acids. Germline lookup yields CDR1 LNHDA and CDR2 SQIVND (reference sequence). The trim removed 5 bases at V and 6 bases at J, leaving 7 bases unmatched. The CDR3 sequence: CASSLWGTGAEQYF. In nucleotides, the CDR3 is TGTGCCAGTAGTCTCTGGGGGACAGGGGCCGAGCAGTACTTC.

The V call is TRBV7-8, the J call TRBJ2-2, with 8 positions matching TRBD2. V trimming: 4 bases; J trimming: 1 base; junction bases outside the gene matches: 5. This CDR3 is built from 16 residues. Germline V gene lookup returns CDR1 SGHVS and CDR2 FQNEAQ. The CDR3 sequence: CASSSEGLGNTGELFF. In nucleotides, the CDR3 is TGTGCCAGCAGCTCGGAGGGACTAGGGAACACCGGGGAGCTGTTTTTT.